Shown below are 18 T cell receptor beta chains from a single sample sequenced in a study of post-analysis software for immune sequencing data. Study-level points and caveats: In patients, TRBV5-6, TRBV5-1 and TRBV20-1 belonged to 4 or 5 TRBV segments found more frequently than in controls.

cDNA libraries of TCR beta carried unique molecular identifiers. TCRdb re-called the PCR reads with MiXCR, one entry per CDR3 protein. Of some 690,000 distinct CDR3 sequences listed, approximately 60% were seen once; the top ten hold approximately 11%. Antigen specificity for these receptors is unknown. Sequencing was carried out using blood. Receptors originate from a girl aged 2 to 10 with multiple sclerosis.

This clonotype was observed a few times. The chain recombines TRBV7-2 with TRBJ2-4; perhaps TRBD2 as D (5 bases). In germline, CDR1 is SGHTA, CDR2 FQGNSA. This CDR3 spans 13 amino acids. Deletions cut 1 base from V and 8 bases from J, with 9 bases between. CDR3 sequence reads: CASSLGGADIQYF. The CDR3 DNA is TGTGCCAGCAGCTTAGGTGGAGCGGACATTCAGTACTTC. Full variable domain (missing parts from reference TRBV7-2 and TRBJ2-4): GAGVSQSPSNKVTEKGKDVELRCDPISGHTALYWYRQSLGQGLEFLIYFQGNSAPDKSGLPSDRFSAERTGGSVSTLTIQRTQQEDSAVYLCASSLGGADIQYFGAGTRLSVL.

V is TRBV29-1 and J is TRBJ2-4; D might be TRBD1 (5 bases). Germline V gives CDR1 SQVTM, CDR2 ANQGSEA. V was clipped by 3 bases and J by 6 bases, with 9 bases between them. The CDR3 consists of 12 residues. CDR3 coding DNA: TGCAGCGTTGAGGCCGACAGAAACATTCAGTACTTC. It codes for CSVEADRNIQYF.

This chain links TRBV7-3 with TRBJ2-1; D perhaps matches TRBD2 (6 bases). V was cut by 1 base and J by 9 bases, with 13 bases left in between. This CDR3 region has 14 residues. Looked up from germline, CDR1 is SGHTA and CDR2 is FQGTGA. This chain's CDR3 is CASSLRGTGGEQFF. CDR3 nucleotides: TGTGCCAGCAGCTTAAGGGGGACTGGGGGTGAGCAGTTCTTC. The whole variable domain, filled in from reference TRBV7-3 and TRBJ2-1, reads GAGVSQTPSNKVTEKGKYVELRCDPISGHTALYWYRQSLGQGPEFLIYFQGTGAADDSGLPNDRFFAVRPEGSVSTLKIQRTERGDSAVYLCASSLRGTGGEQFFGPGTRLTVL.

The rearrangement links TRBV5-1 to TRBJ2-7; TRBD2 might be the D (6 bases). This CDR3 comprises 16 residues. Trimming removed 5 bases at V and 2 bases at J, with 20 bases between. Germline V lookup: CDR1 SGHRS, CDR2 YFSETQ. The CDR3, as DNA: TGCGCCAGCAGTCTTTTCGGAGGGCCTCCTCCCTACGAGCAGTACTTC. Translating it yields CASSLFGGPPPYEQYF.

This clonotype was found a few times. J is TRBJ2-5 and V is TRBV27; TRBD2 matches 7 bases. The length of the CDR3 is 15 residues. The junction had 7 bases not matched to a gene; V was cut back by 2 bases and J by 4 bases. Looked up from germline, CDR1 is MNHEY and CDR2 is SMNVEV (reference sequence). The CDR3 DNA sequence: TGTGCCAGCAGTTTAATGGGGGGGTCGAGAGAGACCCAGTACTTC. Protein: CASSLMGGSRETQYF.

This clonotype showed up just a few times. The V and J genes are TRBV20-1 and TRBJ1-2; D gene uncertain. Germline CDR1 DFQATT, CDR2 SNEGSKA (reference sequence). This CDR3 region has 12 residues. The CDR3 bases are TGCAGCGCGCTGCACGGGGTAGATGGCTACACCTTC. As protein: CSALHGVDGYTF.

Points on this clonotype: The junction departs from germline at one end; a sequencing error may be responsible. The chain couples TRBV18 to TRBJ1-1, with D tentatively TRBD1 (5 bases). Germline assignment: CDR1 KGHSH and CDR2 LQKENI. The CDR3 has 15 residues. CDR3 protein: CANSEGYGEDTEAFF. CDR3 coding DNA: TGTGCCAACTCAGAGGGGTATGGGGAAGACACTGAAGCTTTCTTT.

This chain joins TRBV5-5 and TRBJ1-2; 8 bases align to TRBD1. This CDR3 comprises 14 residues. Germline V gene lookup returns CDR1 SGHKS and CDR2 YYEKEE (reference sequence). The ends lost 2 bases at V and 6 bases at J; junction bases unmatched: 6. DNA of the CDR3: TGTGCCAGCAGCTTTGGACAGGGTCTTGATGGCTACACCTTC. Translating it yields CASSFGQGLDGYTF.

The genes are TRBV2 and TRBJ2-1; TRBD2 matches at 9 bases. CDR1 and CDR2 (germline): SNHLY, FYNNEI. V was pared by 3 bases and J by 7 bases, with 7 bases of the junction left unmatched. The CDR3 is 15 residues long. The CDR3 reads CASSDRLAGQNEQFF. The CDR3, as DNA: TGTGCCAGCAGTGACCGTCTAGCGGGACAAAATGAGCAGTTCTTC. The whole variable domain, filled in from reference TRBV2 and TRBJ2-1, reads EPEVTQTPSHQVTQMGQEVILRCVPISNHLYFYWYRQILGQKVEFLVSFYNNEISEKSEIFDDQFSVERPDGSNFTLKIRSTKLEDSAMYFCASSDRLAGQNEQFFGPGTRLTVL.

This chain links TRBV12-3 or TRBV12-4 with TRBJ2-1; perhaps TRBD2 as D (5 bases). V dropped 3 bases and J dropped 6 bases, with 9 bases sitting between them. This CDR3 contains 13 residues. The CDR3 DNA sequence: TGTGCCAGCAGTTTTTCGGACTTCAATGAGCAGTTCTTC. Translation: CASSFSDFNEQFF.

The rearrangement joins TRBV4-3 to TRBJ2-5; 9 bases align to TRBD1. The V and J ends lost 2 bases and 2 bases, in that order; junction bases with no gene match: 3. Germline V gives CDR1 LGHNA, CDR2 YSLEER. There are 15 residues in the CDR3. The CDR3 sequence: CASSQYRGRQETQYF. DNA of the CDR3: TGCGCCAGCAGCCAATACAGGGGGCGACAAGAGACCCAGTACTTC.

This chain uses TRBV28 with TRBJ1-1, with 8 bases aligning to TRBD1. V was pared by 5 bases and J by 0 bases, with 8 bases of the junction left unmatched. Germline CDR1 MDHEN, CDR2 SYDVKM. The CDR3 runs to 16 residues. This CDR3 reads CASSPSTGDMNTEAFF. CDR3 nucleotides: TGTGCCAGCAGTCCTTCGACAGGGGACATGAACACTGAAGCTTTCTTT.

This chain links TRBV4-2 with TRBJ2-1; 7 bases are shared with TRBD1. V was clipped by 0 bases and J by 2 bases; unmatched bases: 7. The germline V gene has CDR1 LGHNA and CDR2 YNFKEQ. The CDR3 has 17 residues. The CDR3 region is CASSQDGQGDTYNEQFF. Here the CDR3 DNA reads TGTGCCAGCAGCCAAGATGGGCAGGGGGACACCTACAATGAGCAGTTCTTC.

V gene TRBV29-1 combines with J gene TRBJ1-1, with D maybe TRBD1 (5 bases). Germline CDR1 reads SQVTM; CDR2 reads ANQGSEA. The CDR3 is 15 amino acids. Trimming stripped 4 bases from V and 3 bases from J, with 18 bases between. The CDR3 DNA reads as TGCAGCGTTGTAGGGGTCCAGGGTGTATACACTGAAGCTTTCTTT. Translated, it gives CSVVGVQGVYTEAFF. The entire variable domain, with the rest obtained from reference TRBV29-1 and TRBJ1-1, is as follows: SAVISQKPSRDICQRGTSLTIQCQVDSQVTMMFWYRQQPGQSLTLIATANQGSEATYESGFVIDKFPISRPNLTFSTLTVSNMSPEDSSIYLCSVVGVQGVYTEAFFGQGTRLTVV.

This clonotype was counted only a few times. Because it lacks the conserved phenylalanine or tryptophan at the end, this CDR3 is likely a read error. This chain joins TRBV5-1 and TRBJ2-5; D is ambiguous. The CDR3 covers 15 residues. Germline-derived CDR1 and CDR2 are SGHRS and YFSETQ. Deletions cut 6 bases from V and 1 base from J, with 16 bases between. The CDR3 loop is CASTLSFGGQETQYC. In DNA form, the CDR3 reads TGCGCCAGCACCCTAAGTTTCGGTGGCCAAGAGACCCAGTACTGC.

This chain connects TRBV7-2 to TRBJ2-5, with 7 nucleotides matching TRBD1. V was pared by 1 base and J by 4 bases, with 3 bases of the junction left unmatched. The CDR3 is made up of 14 amino acids. Germline V CDR1 and CDR2: SGHTA, FQGNSA. CDR3 protein: CASSLVTGPETQYF. As DNA, the CDR3 is TGTGCCAGCAGCTTAGTGACAGGGCCAGAGACCCAGTACTTC.

This clonotype appeared a few times. The V call is TRBV11-2, the J call TRBJ2-1; 8 bases are shared with TRBD2. The CDR3 loop spans 17 amino acids. Germline CDR1 reads SGHAT; CDR2 reads FQNNGV. V shed 3 bases, J shed 4 bases, and the junction held 11 bases outside the gene matches. For the CDR3, the DNA is TGTGCCAGCAGCTTTAGCGGGGTGCTTTTGGGGTACAATGAGCAGTTCTTC. It yields the protein CASSFSGVLLGYNEQFF. The whole variable domain, remainder taken from reference TRBV11-2 and TRBJ2-1, is EAGVAQSPRYKIIEKRQSVAFWCNPISGHATLYWYQQILGQGPKLLIQFQNNGVVDDSQLPKDRFSAERLKGVDSTLKIQPAKLEDSAVYLCASSFSGVLLGYNEQFFGPGTRLTVL.

Regarding this clonotype: One end of the junction is discordant with germline, which a read error may explain. This sequence joins TRBV7-2 and TRBJ2-3; tentative D call: TRBD1 (5 bases). Germline-derived CDR1 and CDR2 are SGHTA and FQGNSA. The CDR3 spans 14 residues. The CDR3 sequence: CASSLRQGTDTQDF. For the CDR3, the DNA is TGTGCCAGCAGCTTACGTCAGGGCACAGATACGCAGGATTTT.